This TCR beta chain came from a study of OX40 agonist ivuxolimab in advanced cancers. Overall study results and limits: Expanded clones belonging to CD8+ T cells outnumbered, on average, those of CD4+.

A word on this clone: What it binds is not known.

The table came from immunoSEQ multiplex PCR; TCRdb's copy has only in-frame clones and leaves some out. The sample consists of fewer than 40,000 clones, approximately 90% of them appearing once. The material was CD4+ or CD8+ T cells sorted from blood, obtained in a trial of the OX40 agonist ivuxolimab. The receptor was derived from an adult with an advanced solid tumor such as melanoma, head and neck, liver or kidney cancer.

CDR3 in amino acids: CASSKVDRDTGELFF. The CDR3 DNA sequence: TGTGCCAGCAGCAAAGTAGATCGGGACACCGGGGAGCTGTTTTTT. The V gene is TRBV21-1, the J gene TRBJ2-2; TRBD2 reflects the table's D call only, with no check against the DNA. TRBV21-1 represents a pseudogene. The CDR3 length is 15 residues.